This TCR beta chain came from a study of shared T cell receptors in the human thymus. Clones were sequenced by immunoSEQ multiplex PCR, and TCRdb holds only the in-frame ones, with some missing. Among 600,000 to 900,000 clones listed, 80% to 90% were seen once. The germline V and J ends were trimmed by 6 bases and 4 bases, with 10 bases remaining between them. Germline V gene data show CDR1 as MNHNS and CDR2 as SASEGT. The CDR3 consists of 13 residues. The same sample was also studied in work on human thymus T cells. As reported in that work: Donor material was obtained from healthy Finnish infants undergoing corrective surgery for congenital heart defects. Biased V and J segment usage appeared in thymus and peripheral blood.

The V and J genes are TRBV6-1 and TRBJ1-5, with D hard to call. The source material was thymocytes. The source of this sequence is a girl under three years old with a congenital heart defect. CDR3 DNA sequence: TGTGCCAGCAGGCGCGGATTGAATCAGCCCCAGCATTTT. Amino acid sequence: CASRRGLNQPQHF.